These 4 T cell receptor beta chains originate from one sample sequenced in a study of blood T cells in healthy people across ages. A second PCR of 7 to 11 cycles used a sample-barcoded 5' primer and a J-beta primer mix. TCRdb processed the 5' RACE reads anew with MiXCR; each CDR3 protein has one entry. The sample consists of 1,500,000 or so distinct CDR3 sequences, 35% to 45% of them appearing once. The sample comprised blood. The receptors stem from a woman aged 18 to 35 in good health.

The chain carries TRBV7-2 and TRBJ2-4; D possibly matches TRBD1 or TRBD2 (5 bases each). The end of the DNA is better explained by TRBJ2-7, so the J call may be wrong. From germline, CDR1 is SGHTA and CDR2 FQGNSA. The CDR3 length is 13 residues. CDR3 protein: CASSLAGRVEQYF. The CDR3 nucleotides read TGTGCCAGCAGCTTAGCGGGACGGGTCGAGCAGTACTTC.

This clonotype was observed a few times. The chain links TRBV21-1 to TRBJ2-7. TRBV21-1 is flagged as a pseudogene. This CDR3 is built from 15 residues. Here the CDR3 DNA reads TGTGCCAGCAGTCGTCCTAGGGTCACCTCCTACGAGCAGTACTTC. Translation gives CASSRPRVTSYEQYF.

This clonotype was seen more than once but under ten times. This may stem from a read error, because a much larger clone lies one nucleotide away. The chain joins TRBV4-2 to TRBJ2-7; 10 nucleotides align to TRBD2. The CDR3 runs 15 residues. Germline CDR1 and CDR2: LGHNA and YNFKEQ. The CDR3 region is CARSQELAGTYEQYF. The CDR3 DNA sequence: TGTGCCCGCAGCCAAGAACTAGCGGGAACCTACGAGCAGTACTTC.

This clonotype was detected a few times. The rearrangement joins TRBV6-2 or TRBV6-3 to TRBJ2-1; 10 nucleotides match TRBD2. CDR1 and CDR2 from the germline V gene are MNHEY and SVGEGT. The V and J ends lost 4 bases and 1 base, in that order; junction bases with no gene match: 13. CDR3 length: 19 amino acids. CDR3: CASSSRTSGLSTSYNEQFF. In nucleotides, the CDR3 is TGTGCCAGCAGTTCCAGGACTAGCGGTCTATCTACATCCTACAATGAGCAGTTCTTC.